This T cell receptor (beta chain) originates from a study of cytomegalovirus exposure and HLA in healthy donors. The length of the CDR3 is 14 residues. Germline-derived CDR1 and CDR2 are LNHDA and SQIVND (reference sequence). Germline trimming cut 5 bases from V and 4 bases from J; bases unmatched to any gene: 6. Primers included in the PCR were 60 Vbeta and 13 Jbeta primers. Using immunoSEQ multiplex PCR, the repertoire was profiled, and TCRdb retains in-frame clones only, with some absent. This sample yields around 92,000 clones, of which roughly 79% are seen a single time; around 3.1% belongs to the top ten. This clone is medium-sized (0.01 to 0.1%) by share.

The sequenced material came from PBMCs. The clonotype originates from a female donor in good health and CMV-seropositive. The chain links TRBV19 to TRBJ1-1; 8 bases match TRBD1. CDR3 in amino acids: CASSAGQGFTEAFF. CDR3 in DNA: TGTGCCAGTAGTGCAGGACAGGGCTTCACTGAAGCTTTCTTT.